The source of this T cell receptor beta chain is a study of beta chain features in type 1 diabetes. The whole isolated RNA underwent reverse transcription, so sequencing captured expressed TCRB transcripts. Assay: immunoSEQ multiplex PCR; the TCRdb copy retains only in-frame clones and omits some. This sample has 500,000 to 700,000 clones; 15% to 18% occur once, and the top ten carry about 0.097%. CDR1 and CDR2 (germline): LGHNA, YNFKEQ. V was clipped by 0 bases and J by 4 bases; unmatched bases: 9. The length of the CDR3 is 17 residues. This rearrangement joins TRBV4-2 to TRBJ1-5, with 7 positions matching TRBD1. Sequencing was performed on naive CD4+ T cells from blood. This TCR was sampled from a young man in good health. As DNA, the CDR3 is TGTGCCAGCAGCCAAGAGCGAGCAGGGGGTGGGAATCAGCCCCAGCATTTT. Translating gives CASSQERAGGGNQPQHF.